What follows are 24 T cell receptor beta chains derived from one specimen sequenced in a study of T cell responses to AZD1222 COVID-19 vaccine. Data came from immunoSEQ multiplex PCR; TCRdb stores just in-frame clones and leaves some out. The sample includes over 100,000 clones, roughly 90% of them seen just once. Specimen: peripheral blood, collected on day 0 of AZD1222 vaccination. These receptors all stem from an adult in good health.

The chain employs TRBV5-6 and TRBJ2-1; 7 positions match TRBD2. The germline V gene encodes CDR1 SGHDT and CDR2 YYEEEE. V dropped 4 bases and J dropped 7; count of bases not matched to a gene: 8. The CDR3 runs 14 residues. CDR3 bases: TGTGCCAGCAGCCTGGGAAGGACTAGTAATGAGCAGTTCTTC. Its protein product is CASSLGRTSNEQFF. The full variable domain, its missing parts supplied by reference TRBV5-6 and TRBJ2-1, is DAGVTQSPTHLIKTRGQQVTLRCSPKSGHDTVSWYQQALGQGPQFIFQYYEEEERQRGNFPDRFSGHQFPNYSSELNVNALLLGDSALYLCASSLGRTSNEQFFGPGTRLTVL.

The chain couples TRBV10-3 to TRBJ2-3; TRBD1 might be the D (6 bases). Trimming removed 3 bases at V and 6 bases at J, with 10 bases between. The CDR3 loop spans 13 amino acids. The germline gives CDR1 ENHRY, CDR2 SYGVKD. The CDR3 DNA reads as TGTGCCATCAGTGACAGGGGTAGGGATACGCAGTATTTT. It yields the protein CAISDRGRDTQYF.

CDR3 coding DNA: TGTGCCAGCAGTGACAGGGGCACCCACCGTCTTAACACCGGGGAGCTGTTTTTT. Protein: CASSDRGTHRLNTGELFF. The genes are TRBV21-1 and TRBJ2-2; the table's D call TRBD1 went unverified against the DNA. TRBV21-1 is recorded as a pseudogene. The CDR3 contains 18 residues.

The chain couples TRBV24-1 to TRBJ2-5, with D maybe TRBD2 (6 bases). The germline V gene has CDR1 KGHDR and CDR2 SFDVKD. The CDR3 length is 15 residues. V was shortened by 1 base and J by 5 bases, with 13 bases between the two germline ends. CDR3 in amino acids: CATSDFRGNGETQYF. CDR3 DNA sequence: TGTGCCACCAGTGATTTTCGCGGGAACGGCGAGACCCAGTACTTC.

The chain uses TRBV6-5 and TRBJ1-2; 8 positions agree with TRBD1. Germline CDR1 reads MNHEY; CDR2 reads SVGAGI. The CDR3 totals 14 residues. Trimming removed 2 bases from V and 8 bases from J; junction bases left unmatched: 7. The CDR3 loop is CASSYDDRGVGYTF. For the CDR3, the DNA is TGTGCCAGCAGTTACGACGACAGGGGTGTGGGCTACACCTTC.

J is TRBJ2-7 and V is TRBV7-6; D ambiguous. The V and J ends lost 1 base and 1 base respectively, with 11 bases between them. The CDR3 has 15 amino acids. The germline gives CDR1 SGHVS, CDR2 FNYEAQ. Here the CDR3 reads CASSLGPAGSYEQYF. For the CDR3, the DNA is TGTGCCAGCAGCTTAGGTCCGGCTGGGTCCTACGAGCAGTACTTC.

This clone was observed a single time. The gene calls are TRBV27 and TRBJ2-5, with 13 bases that match TRBD2. The length of the CDR3 is 15 residues. V lost 5 bases, J lost 4 bases, and 4 bases stayed unmatched. Germline-derived CDR1 and CDR2 are MNHEY and SMNVEV (reference sequence). The CDR3 protein is CASSLGTSGTETQYF. In nucleotides, the CDR3 is TGTGCCAGCAGTCTAGGGACTAGCGGGACAGAGACCCAGTACTTC.

This clone was detected only once. The chain couples TRBV12-3 or TRBV12-4 to TRBJ2-7; the match to TRBD2 covers 8 bases. J gave up 3 bases and V 4 bases, and 2 bases lay outside the gene matches. The CDR3 runs to 13 residues. In DNA form, the CDR3 reads TGTGCCAGCAGTTCCGGGACTAGCTACGAGCAGTACTTC. It yields the protein CASSSGTSYEQYF.

The J gene is TRBJ1-2, the V gene TRBV6-5; maybe TRBD1 (6 bases). Germline V gene lookup returns CDR1 MNHEY and CDR2 SVGAGI. V was trimmed by 5 bases and J by 9 bases, leaving 13 bases between them. This CDR3 is built from 12 residues. The CDR3 sequence is CASSPRQGRYTF. Here the CDR3 DNA reads TGTGCCAGCAGTCCTCGTCAGGGGCGCTACACCTTC.

V gene TRBV6-2 or TRBV6-3 combines with J gene TRBJ2-7; 9 nucleotides align to TRBD1. The CDR3 sequence is 15 residues long. Trimming took 5 bases from V and 3 from J; bases not matched to a gene: 8. Germline V gene lookup returns CDR1 MNHEY and CDR2 SVGEGT. As DNA, the CDR3 is TGTGCCAGCAGTCGTCCCGGGACAGGGATCTACGAGCAGTACTTC. Encoded protein: CASSRPGTGIYEQYF.

The V and J genes are TRBV11-2 and TRBJ1-5; D is possibly TRBD1 (6 bases). Germline V gene data show CDR1 as SGHAT and CDR2 as FQNNGV. This CDR3 contains 15 residues. The V and J ends lost 5 bases and 0 bases respectively, with 11 bases between them. CDR3 protein: CASSRTASSNQPQHF. CDR3 DNA: TGTGCCAGCAGCCGGACAGCTTCTAGCAATCAGCCCCAGCATTTT.

This clone was counted a single time. CDR3 in DNA: TGTGCCAGCAGTTTATGGTTAGGGCCCTTATCCACAGATACGCAGTATTTT. Protein product: CASSLWLGPLSTDTQYF. The rearrangement joins TRBV28 to TRBJ2-3, with D uncertain. Germline lookup yields CDR1 MDHEN and CDR2 SYDVKM. With 0 bases removed from V and 2 bases from J, the gap between germline ends came to 15 bases. The CDR3 totals 17 residues.

The chain carries TRBV28 and TRBJ2-5; unclear D gene. Germline CDR1 and CDR2: MDHEN and SYDVKM. The CDR3 length is 12 residues. V lost 2 bases, J lost 3 bases, and 4 bases lay in between. The CDR3 spells CASSLTEETQYF. The CDR3 DNA sequence: TGTGCCAGCAGTTTAACTGAAGAGACCCAGTACTTC.

V gene TRBV30 combines with J gene TRBJ1-4, with D tentatively TRBD1 (5 bases). V was pared by 2 bases and J by 10 bases, with 8 bases between. This CDR3 comprises 11 residues. CDR1 GTSNPN and CDR2 SVGIG come from the germline V gene (reference sequence). The CDR3 is CAWSLRGKLFF. The DNA of the CDR3 is TGTGCCTGGAGTTTGAGGGGAAAACTGTTTTTT.

The rearrangement uses TRBV7-2 and TRBJ2-7, with 7 bases that match TRBD1. Germline assignment: CDR1 SGHTA and CDR2 FQGNSA. The CDR3 length is 18 residues. V trimming: 1 base; J trimming: 0 bases; junction bases outside the gene matches: 12. In DNA form, the CDR3 reads TGTGCCAGCAGCTTAGTTTCTGGGGGTCAGGGGGACTCCTACGAGCAGTACTTC. Its translation: CASSLVSGGQGDSYEQYF.

The rearrangement uses TRBV28 and TRBJ1-4; 9 bases match TRBD1. Germline lookup yields CDR1 MDHEN and CDR2 SYDVKM. The CDR3 is 18 amino acids. Trimming took 3 bases from V and 4 from J; bases not matched to a gene: 12. The CDR3 sequence: CASSFVYRGRTFNEKLFF. The CDR3 DNA reads as TGTGCCAGCAGTTTCGTCTACAGGGGGCGGACCTTTAATGAAAAACTGTTTTTT.

The chain is built from TRBV4-1 and TRBJ2-3, with no clear D. The V end lost 0 bases, the J end lost 6 bases, and 7 bases lay between the germline ends. Germline assignment: CDR1 MGHRA and CDR2 YSYEKL. The CDR3 sequence is 13 residues long. The CDR3 DNA follows: TGCGCCAGCAGCCAAGATAGGGTTGATACGCAGTATTTT. Its translation is CASSQDRVDTQYF.

This chain connects TRBV24-1 to TRBJ2-7; D gene unclear. With 5 bases removed from V and 4 bases from J, the gap between germline ends came to 8 bases. The germline gives CDR1 KGHDR, CDR2 SFDVKD. The CDR3 length is 12 residues. The CDR3 sequence is CATSALGYEQYF. The CDR3 bases are TGTGCCACCAGTGCCCTTGGGTACGAGCAGTACTTC.

V usage is TRBV30 and J usage is TRBJ2-3; D is possibly TRBD1 (6 bases). The CDR3 loop spans 12 amino acids. Germline loops: CDR1 GTSNPN, CDR2 SVGIG (reference sequence). Trimming left V 3 bases short and J 10 bases short, with 14 bases between. The CDR3 sequence: CAWSPTGLAQYF. For the CDR3, the DNA is TGTGCCTGGAGCCCTACAGGGCTCGCGCAGTATTTT.

This sequence joins TRBV5-6 and TRBJ2-1; D perhaps matches TRBD2 (6 bases). The CDR3 covers 13 residues. Deletions cut 4 bases from V and 4 bases from J, with 9 bases between. Per germline, CDR1 SGHDT and CDR2 YYEEEE. The CDR3 DNA sequence: TGTGCCAGCAGCCCCGGGACTTACAATGAGCAGTTCTTC. Translating it yields CASSPGTYNEQFF.

CDR3 protein: CAWRALPGQGYTF. The CDR3 bases are TGTGCCTGGAGGGCGCTTCCAGGGCAGGGCTACACCTTC. This rearrangement joins TRBV30 to TRBJ1-2, with a weak D call TRBD1 (5 bases). Looked up from germline, CDR1 is GTSNPN and CDR2 is SVGIG (reference sequence). With 3 bases removed from V and 8 bases from J, the gap between germline ends came to 16 bases. CDR3 length equals 13 residues. The whole variable domain, filled in from reference TRBV30 and TRBJ1-2, reads SQTIHQWPATLVQPVGSPLSLECTVEGTSNPNLYWYRQAAGRGLQLLFYSVGIGQISSEVPQNLSASRPQDRQFILSSKKLLLSDSGFYLCAWRALPGQGYTFGSGTRLTVV.

The J gene is TRBJ2-1, the V gene TRBV7-9, with TRBD1 as a possible D gene (6 bases). V was pared by 6 bases and J by 7 bases, with 13 bases between. Germline loops: CDR1 SEHNR, CDR2 FQNEAQ (reference sequence). The CDR3 runs to 13 residues. The CDR3 coding sequence is TGTGCCAGCAGGGCAGGGGTCGGGAATGAGCAGTTCTTC. This sequence encodes CASRAGVGNEQFF.

The chain employs TRBV7-2 and TRBJ1-6; D not resolved. CDR3 length: 12 residues. Germline values: CDR1 SGHTA, CDR2 FQGNSA. Trimming removed 3 bases from V and 3 bases from J, with 0 bases in between. The CDR3 DNA reads as TGTGCCAGCAGCTTCTATAATTCACCCCTCCACTTT. Protein product: CASSFYNSPLHF.

The CDR3 loop reads CASSLGAGYTF. The CDR3 DNA reads TGTGCCAGCAGCTTGGGCGCTGGCTACACCTTC. V is TRBV5-4 and J is TRBJ1-2, with unresolved D. The CDR3 consists of 11 residues. CDR1 is SGHNT and CDR2 is YYREEE in the germline V gene (reference sequence). V was trimmed by 0 bases and J by 7 bases, leaving 4 bases between them. The complete variable domain, with remaining parts taken from reference TRBV5-4 and TRBJ1-2, reads ETGVTQSPTHLIKTRGQQVTLRCSSQSGHNTVSWYQQALGQGPQFIFQYYREEENGRGNFPPRFSGLQFPNYSSELNVNALELDDSALYLCASSLGAGYTFGSGTRLTVV.